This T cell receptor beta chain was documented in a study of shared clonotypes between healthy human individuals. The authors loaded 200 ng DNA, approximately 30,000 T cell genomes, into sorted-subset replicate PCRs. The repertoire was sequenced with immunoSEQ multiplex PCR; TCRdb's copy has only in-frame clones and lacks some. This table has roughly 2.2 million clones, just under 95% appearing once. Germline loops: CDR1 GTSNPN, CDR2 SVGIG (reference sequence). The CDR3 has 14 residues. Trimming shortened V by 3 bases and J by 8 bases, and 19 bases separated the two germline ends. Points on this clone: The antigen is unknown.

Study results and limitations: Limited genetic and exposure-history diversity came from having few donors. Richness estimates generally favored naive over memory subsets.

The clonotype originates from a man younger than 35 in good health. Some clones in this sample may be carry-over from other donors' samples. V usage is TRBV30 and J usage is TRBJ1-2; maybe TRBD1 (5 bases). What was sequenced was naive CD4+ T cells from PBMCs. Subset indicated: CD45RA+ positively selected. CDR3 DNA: TGTGCCTGGAGGCAGGGTCCGTCTTCGGGAGGCTACACCTTC. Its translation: CAWRQGPSSGGYTF.